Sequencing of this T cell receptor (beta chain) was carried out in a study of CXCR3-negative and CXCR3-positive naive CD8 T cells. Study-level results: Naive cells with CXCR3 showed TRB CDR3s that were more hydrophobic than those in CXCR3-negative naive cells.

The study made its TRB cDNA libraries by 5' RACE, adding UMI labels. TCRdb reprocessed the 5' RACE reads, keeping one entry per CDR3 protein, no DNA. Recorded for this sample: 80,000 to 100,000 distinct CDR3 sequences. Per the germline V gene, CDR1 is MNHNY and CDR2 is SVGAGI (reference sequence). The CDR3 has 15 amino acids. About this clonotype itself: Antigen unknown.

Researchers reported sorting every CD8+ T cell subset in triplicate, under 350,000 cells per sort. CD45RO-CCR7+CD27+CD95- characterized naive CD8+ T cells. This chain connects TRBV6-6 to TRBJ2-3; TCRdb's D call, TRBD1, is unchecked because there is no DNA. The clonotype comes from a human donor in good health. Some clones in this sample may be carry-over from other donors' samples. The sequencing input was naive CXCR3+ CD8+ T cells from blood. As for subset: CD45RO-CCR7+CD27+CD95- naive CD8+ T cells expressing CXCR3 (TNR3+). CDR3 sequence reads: CASRPIRGLTDTQYF.